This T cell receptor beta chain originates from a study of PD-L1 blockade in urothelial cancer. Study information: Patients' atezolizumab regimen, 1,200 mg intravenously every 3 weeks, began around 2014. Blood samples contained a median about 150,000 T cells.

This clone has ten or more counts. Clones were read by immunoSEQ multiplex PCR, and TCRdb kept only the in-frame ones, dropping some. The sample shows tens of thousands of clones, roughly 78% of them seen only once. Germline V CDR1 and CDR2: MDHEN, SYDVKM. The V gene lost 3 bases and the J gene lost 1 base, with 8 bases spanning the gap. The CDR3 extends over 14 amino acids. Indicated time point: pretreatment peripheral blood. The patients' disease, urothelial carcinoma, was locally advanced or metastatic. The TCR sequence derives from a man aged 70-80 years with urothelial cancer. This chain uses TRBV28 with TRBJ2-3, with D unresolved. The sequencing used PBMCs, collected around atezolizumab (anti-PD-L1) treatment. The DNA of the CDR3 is TGTGCCAGCAGTTTGCGGTGGGGCACAGATACGCAGTATTTT. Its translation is CASSLRWGTDTQYF.